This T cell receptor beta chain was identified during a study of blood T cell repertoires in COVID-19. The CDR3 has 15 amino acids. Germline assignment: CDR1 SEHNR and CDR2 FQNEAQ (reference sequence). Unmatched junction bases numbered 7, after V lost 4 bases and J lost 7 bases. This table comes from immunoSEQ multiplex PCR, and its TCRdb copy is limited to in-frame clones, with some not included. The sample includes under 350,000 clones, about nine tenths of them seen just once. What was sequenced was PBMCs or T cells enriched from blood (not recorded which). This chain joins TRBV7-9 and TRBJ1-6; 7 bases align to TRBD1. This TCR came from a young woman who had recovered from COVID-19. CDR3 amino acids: CASSYGTAQNSPLHF. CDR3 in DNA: TGTGCCAGCAGCTATGGGACAGCCCAAAATTCACCCCTCCACTTT.